These T cell receptor beta chains were read from a single sample in a study of human T cells and chemical hapten exposure. TCRdb called the RACE reads again in MiXCR, with one record for every CDR3 protein. The table lists roughly 34,000 distinct CDR3 sequences, 10% to 13% of them singletons. Source: whole blood, taken in connection with sensitization to the hapten diphenylcyclopropenone (DPC). These TCRs come from a man aged 50 to 59 with alopecia areata. Some clones in this sample may be carry-over from other donors' samples. Both conserved end residues are part of each CDR3. The D gene is left open where the match is weak. Rows may omit the clone size; those that give it use once, few, many or a size class.

J: TRBJ1-2; size: many; V: TRBV4-2; D: TRBD1; CDR3: CASSQDPQGGSGGYTF; DNA: TGTGCCAGCAGCCAAGATCCGCAGGGGGGGAGTGGTGGCTACACCTTC
J: TRBJ2-3; size: NA; V: TRBV12-3/TRBV12-4; D: NA; CDR3: CASSLWSSTDTQYF; DNA: TGTGCCAGCAGTTTATGGAGTAGCACAGATACGCAGTATTTT
J: TRBJ1-3; size: many; V: TRBV7-2; D: TRBD1; CDR3: CASSQTGVGNTIYF; DNA: TGTGCCAGCAGCCAAACAGGGGTTGGAAACACCATATATTTT
J: TRBJ1-5; size: many; V: TRBV6-1; D: NA; CDR3: CASIPDLGNQPQHF; DNA: TGTGCCAGTATTCCGGACTTAGGGAATCAGCCCCAGCATTTT
J: TRBJ2-2; size: NA; V: TRBV10-3; D: NA; CDR3: CATNSPTGNTGELFF; DNA: TGTGCCACCAATTCTCCGACAGGGAACACCGGGGAGCTGTTTTTT
J: TRBJ2-7; size: NA; V: TRBV20-1; D: TRBD1; CDR3: CSAPDRGSEQYF; DNA: TGCAGTGCCCCGGACAGGGGGAGCGAGCAGTACTTC
J: TRBJ2-1; size: many; V: TRBV18; D: TRBD2; CDR3: CASSPMAPLAGVFYNEQFF; DNA: TGTGCCAGCTCACCAATGGCCCCCCTAGCGGGAGTATTCTACAATGAGCAGTTCTTC
J: TRBJ2-7; size: many; V: TRBV4-1; D: NA; CDR3: CASSQDSESEQYF; DNA: TGCGCCAGCAGCCAAGATTCAGAATCGGAGCAGTACTTC
J: TRBJ1-1; size: many; V: TRBV7-2; D: NA; CDR3: CASSLAQAEAFF; DNA: TGTGCCAGCAGCTTAGCGCAGGCTGAAGCTTTCTTT
J: TRBJ1-6; size: many; V: TRBV28; D: NA; CDR3: CASSLRRSSPLHF; DNA: TGTGCCAGCAGTTTACGGAGGAGTTCACCCCTCCACTTT
J: TRBJ1-4; size: many; V: TRBV29-1; D: NA; CDR3: CSVDRDGGKLFF; DNA: TGCAGCGTTGATAGGGACGGGGGAAAACTGTTTTTT
J: TRBJ2-7; size: many; V: TRBV29-1; D: NA; CDR3: CSGALREGEQYF; DNA: TGCAGCGGTGCTCTCAGGGAAGGGGAGCAGTACTTC
J: TRBJ2-2; size: many; V: TRBV28; D: TRBD1; CDR3: CASRRQGGTGELFF; DNA: TGTGCCAGCCGGAGACAGGGGGGCACCGGGGAGCTGTTTTTT
J: TRBJ2-3; size: NA; V: TRBV7-2; D: TRBD2; CDR3: CASSLVVSGGDTQYF; DNA: TGTGCCAGCAGCTTAGTGGTTAGCGGGGGGGATACGCAGTATTTC
J: TRBJ2-5; size: many; V: TRBV4-1; D: NA; CDR3: CASSQEGRSEETQYF; DNA: TGCGCCAGCAGCCAAGAGGGCCGGTCGGAAGAGACCCAGTACTTC
J: TRBJ2-3; size: few; V: TRBV11-2; D: NA; CDR3: CASSLLDADTQYF; DNA: TGTGCCAGCAGCCTCCTAGACGCAGATACGCAGTATTTT
J: TRBJ2-4; size: NA; V: TRBV20-1; D: TRBD2; CDR3: CSEVWSGLAILGAAKNIQYF; DNA: TGCAGTGAAGTGTGGTCGGGACTAGCGATACTGGGGGCAGCCAAAAACATTCAGTACTTC